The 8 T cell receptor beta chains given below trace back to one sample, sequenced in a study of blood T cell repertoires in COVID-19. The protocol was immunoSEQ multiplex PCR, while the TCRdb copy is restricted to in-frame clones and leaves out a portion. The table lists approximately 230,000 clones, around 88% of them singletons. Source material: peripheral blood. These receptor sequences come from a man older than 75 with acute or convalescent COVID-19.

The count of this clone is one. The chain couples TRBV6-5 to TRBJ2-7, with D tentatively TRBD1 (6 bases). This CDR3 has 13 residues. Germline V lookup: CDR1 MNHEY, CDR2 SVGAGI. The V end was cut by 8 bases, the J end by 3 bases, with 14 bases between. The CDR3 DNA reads TGTGCCAGCCTCCTCCGAGGGGGCTACGAGCAGTACTTC. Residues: CASLLRGGYEQYF.

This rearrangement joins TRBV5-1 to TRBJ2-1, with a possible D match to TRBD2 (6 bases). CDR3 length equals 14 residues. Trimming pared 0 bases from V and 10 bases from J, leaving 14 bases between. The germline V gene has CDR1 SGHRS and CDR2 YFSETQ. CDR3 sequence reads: CASSLASPGGEQFF. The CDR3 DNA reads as TGCGCCAGCAGCTTGGCCAGCCCCGGGGGAGAGCAGTTCTTC.

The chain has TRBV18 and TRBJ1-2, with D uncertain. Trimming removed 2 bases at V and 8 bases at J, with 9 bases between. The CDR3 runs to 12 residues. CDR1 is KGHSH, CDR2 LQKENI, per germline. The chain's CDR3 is CASSPGLWGYTF. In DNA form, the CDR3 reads TGTGCCAGCTCACCAGGGCTCTGGGGCTACACCTTC.

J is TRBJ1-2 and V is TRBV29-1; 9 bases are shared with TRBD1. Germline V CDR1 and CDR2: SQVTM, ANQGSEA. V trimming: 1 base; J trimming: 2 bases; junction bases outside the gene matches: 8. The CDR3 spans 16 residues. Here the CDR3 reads CSVEVRTGEFNYGYTF. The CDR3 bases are TGCAGCGTTGAAGTGCGGACAGGGGAATTCAACTATGGCTACACCTTC.

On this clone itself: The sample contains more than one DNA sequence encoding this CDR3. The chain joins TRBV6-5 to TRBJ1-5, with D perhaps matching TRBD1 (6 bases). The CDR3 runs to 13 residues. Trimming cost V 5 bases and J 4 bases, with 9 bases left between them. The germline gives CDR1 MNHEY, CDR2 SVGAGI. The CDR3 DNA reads TGTGCCAGCAGTAGCAGGGGAAATCAGCCCCAGCATTTT. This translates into CASSSRGNQPQHF.

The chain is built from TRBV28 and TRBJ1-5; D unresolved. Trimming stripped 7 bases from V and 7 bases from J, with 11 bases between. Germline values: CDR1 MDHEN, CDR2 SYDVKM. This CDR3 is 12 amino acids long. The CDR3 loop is CASMGLGQPQHF. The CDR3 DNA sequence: TGTGCCAGCATGGGTCTCGGGCAGCCCCAGCATTTT.

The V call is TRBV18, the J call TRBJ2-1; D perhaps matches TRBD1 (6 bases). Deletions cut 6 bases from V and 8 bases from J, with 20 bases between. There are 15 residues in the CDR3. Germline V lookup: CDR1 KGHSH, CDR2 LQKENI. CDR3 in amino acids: CASSPGTSGVDEQFF. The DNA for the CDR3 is TGTGCCAGCTCCCCCGGGACATCGGGTGTGGATGAGCAGTTCTTC.

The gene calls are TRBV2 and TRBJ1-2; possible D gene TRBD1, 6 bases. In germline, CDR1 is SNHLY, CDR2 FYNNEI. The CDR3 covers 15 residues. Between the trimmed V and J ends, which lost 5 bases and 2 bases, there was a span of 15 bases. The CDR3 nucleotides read TGTGCCAGCAGTAAGGACAGCCCAGGGAACTATGGCTACACCTTC. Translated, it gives CASSKDSPGNYGYTF. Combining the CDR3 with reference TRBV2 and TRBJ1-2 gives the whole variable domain EPEVTQTPSHQVTQMGQEVILRCVPISNHLYFYWYRQILGQKVEFLVSFYNNEISEKSEIFDDQFSVERPDGSNFTLKIRSTKLEDSAMYFCASSKDSPGNYGYTFGSGTRLTVV.